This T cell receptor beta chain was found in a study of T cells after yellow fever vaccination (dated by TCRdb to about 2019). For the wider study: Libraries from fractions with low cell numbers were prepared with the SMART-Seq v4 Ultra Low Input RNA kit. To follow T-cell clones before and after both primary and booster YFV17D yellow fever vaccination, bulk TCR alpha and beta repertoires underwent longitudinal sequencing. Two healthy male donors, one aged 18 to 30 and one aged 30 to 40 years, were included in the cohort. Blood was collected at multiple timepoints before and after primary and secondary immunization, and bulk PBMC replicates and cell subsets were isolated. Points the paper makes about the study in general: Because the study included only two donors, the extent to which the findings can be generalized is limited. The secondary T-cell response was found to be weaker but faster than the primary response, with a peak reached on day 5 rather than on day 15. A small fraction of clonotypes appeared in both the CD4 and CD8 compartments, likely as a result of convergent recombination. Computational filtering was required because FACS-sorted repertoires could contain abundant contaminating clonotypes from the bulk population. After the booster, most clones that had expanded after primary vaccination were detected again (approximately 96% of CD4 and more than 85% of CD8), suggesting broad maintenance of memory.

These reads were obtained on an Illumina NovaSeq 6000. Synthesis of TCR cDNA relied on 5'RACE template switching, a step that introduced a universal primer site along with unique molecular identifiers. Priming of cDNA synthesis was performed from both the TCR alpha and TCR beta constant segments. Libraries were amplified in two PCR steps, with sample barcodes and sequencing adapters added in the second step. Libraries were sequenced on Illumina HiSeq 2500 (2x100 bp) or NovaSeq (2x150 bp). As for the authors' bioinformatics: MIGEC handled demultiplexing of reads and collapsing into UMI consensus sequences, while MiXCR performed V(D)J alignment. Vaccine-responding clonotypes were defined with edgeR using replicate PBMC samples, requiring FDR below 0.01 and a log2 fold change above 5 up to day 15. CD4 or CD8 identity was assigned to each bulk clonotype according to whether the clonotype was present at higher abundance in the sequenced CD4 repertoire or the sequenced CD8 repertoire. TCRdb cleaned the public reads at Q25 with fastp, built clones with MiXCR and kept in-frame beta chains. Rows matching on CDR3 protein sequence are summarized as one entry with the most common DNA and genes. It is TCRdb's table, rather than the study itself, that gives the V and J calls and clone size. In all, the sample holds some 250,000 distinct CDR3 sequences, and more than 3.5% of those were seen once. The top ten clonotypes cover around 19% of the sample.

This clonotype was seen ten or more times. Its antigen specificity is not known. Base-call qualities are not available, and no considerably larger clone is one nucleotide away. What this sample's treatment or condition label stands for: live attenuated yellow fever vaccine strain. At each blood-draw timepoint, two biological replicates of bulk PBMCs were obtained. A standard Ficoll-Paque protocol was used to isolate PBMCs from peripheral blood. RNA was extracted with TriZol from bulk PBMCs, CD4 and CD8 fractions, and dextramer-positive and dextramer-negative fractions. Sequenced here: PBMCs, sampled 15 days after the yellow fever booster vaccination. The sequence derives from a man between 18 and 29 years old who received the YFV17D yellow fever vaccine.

The CDR3 region reads CACRTASSYNSPLHF. The nucleotide sequence reads TGTGCCTGCCGCACAGCGAGCTCCTATAATTCACCCCTCCACTTT. The chain uses TRBV30 and TRBJ1-6, with no confidently assigned D gene. The cysteine opens and the phenylalanine closes a CDR3 of 15 amino acids. Only the CDR3 part of the read is kept: 45 bases, read in frame from the first base. V lost 6 bases and J lost 0 bases; the stretch between them is 12 bases long. CDR1 and CDR2 are drawn from the germline V gene (reference sequence): GTSNPN, SVGIG.